What follows are 2 T cell receptor beta chains derived from one specimen sequenced in a study of T cell responses to AZD1222 COVID-19 vaccine. Repertoires were generated with immunoSEQ multiplex PCR, while TCRdb's copy carries only in-frame clones and drops some. The data show 110,000 to 150,000 clones, less than 95% seen once. This specimen was peripheral blood, taken on day 0 of AZD1222 vaccination. The receptors were gathered from an adult in good health.

The V gene is TRBV30, the J gene TRBJ1-2; a weak D match, TRBD1 (5 bases). V was trimmed by 0 bases and J by 6 bases, leaving 11 bases between them. CDR1 is GTSNPN and CDR2 is SVGIG in the germline V gene (reference sequence). The length of the CDR3 is 13 residues. The chain's CDR3 is CAWSVTEGDGYTF. CDR3 nucleotide sequence: TGTGCCTGGAGTGTAACTGAAGGGGATGGCTACACCTTC.

The V and J genes are TRBV7-7 and TRBJ2-7; perhaps TRBD1 as D (5 bases). The germline V gene encodes CDR1 SSHAT and CDR2 FNYEAQ (reference sequence). This CDR3 region has 15 residues. Deletions cut 3 bases from V and 3 bases from J, with 15 bases between. CDR3 region: CASSLDWGSGYEQYF. CDR3 in DNA: TGTGCCAGCAGCTTGGATTGGGGCTCGGGCTACGAGCAGTACTTC.